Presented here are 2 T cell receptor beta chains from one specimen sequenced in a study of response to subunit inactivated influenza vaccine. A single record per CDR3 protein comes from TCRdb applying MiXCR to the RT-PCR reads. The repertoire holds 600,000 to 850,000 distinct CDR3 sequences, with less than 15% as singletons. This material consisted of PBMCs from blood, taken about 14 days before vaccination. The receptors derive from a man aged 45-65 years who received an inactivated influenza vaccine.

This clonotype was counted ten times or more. As DNA, the CDR3 is TGCGCCAGCATGAGAGGCACCGGGGAGCTGTTTTTT. Its translation: CASMRGTGELFF. V usage is TRBV10-2 and J usage is TRBJ2-2; D is undetermined. The CDR3 consists of 12 residues. With 7 bases removed from V and 4 bases from J, the gap between germline ends came to 7 bases. Germline V gene lookup returns CDR1 WSHSY and CDR2 SAAADI.

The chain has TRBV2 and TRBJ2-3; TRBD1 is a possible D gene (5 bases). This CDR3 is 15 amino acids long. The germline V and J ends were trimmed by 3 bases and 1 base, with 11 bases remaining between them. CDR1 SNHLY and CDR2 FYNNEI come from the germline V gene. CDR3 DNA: TGTGCCAGCAGTGATTATGACAGACGCACAGATACGCAGTATTTT. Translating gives CASSDYDRRTDTQYF.